The 22 T cell receptor beta chains presented below share a single source sample, sequenced in a study of blood T cell repertoires in COVID-19. Sequencing was performed with immunoSEQ multiplex PCR; in TCRdb, only in-frame clones are kept and a portion is missing. Among 200,000 to 250,000 clones listed, approximately 80% were seen once. Sequencing input: peripheral blood. The receptors stem from a woman of 80 years or more with COVID-19, enrolled during active disease.

This rearrangement joins TRBV12-3 or TRBV12-4 to TRBJ1-2; D is unclear. V was clipped by 6 bases and J by 2 bases, with 10 bases between them. CDR3 size: 13 residues. CDR3 sequence reads: CASRITGNYGYTF. In nucleotides, the CDR3 is TGTGCCAGCAGAATTACGGGGAACTATGGCTACACCTTC.

CDR3 residues: CASSEPRGQVYGYTF. The CDR3 DNA follows: TGTGCCAGCAGTGAACCACGGGGACAGGTCTATGGCTACACCTTC. The rearrangement links TRBV6-1 to TRBJ1-2, with 8 bases identical to TRBD1. The CDR3 is made up of 15 amino acids. Germline V CDR1 and CDR2: MNHNS, SASEGT. V gave up 2 bases and J gave up 4 bases; unmatched junction bases: 6.

The rearrangement joins TRBV3-1 (or the pseudogene TRBV3-2) to TRBJ2-6; D is undetermined. Germline CDR1 and CDR2: LGHDT and YNNKEL (reference sequence). This CDR3 has 15 residues. The V end lost 6 bases, the J end lost 0 bases, and 9 bases lay between the germline ends. The CDR3 region is CASSNIGSGANVLTF. Written as DNA, the CDR3 is TGTGCCAGCAGTAATATCGGCTCTGGGGCCAACGTCCTGACTTTC.

V usage is TRBV4-2 and J usage is TRBJ2-1; unclear D gene. This CDR3 comprises 13 residues. Looked up from germline, CDR1 is LGHNA and CDR2 is YNFKEQ. The V end lost 4 bases, the J end lost 6 bases, and 10 bases lay between the germline ends. CDR3 in amino acids: CASSPETFNEQFF. In DNA, the CDR3 is TGTGCCAGCAGCCCGGAGACTTTCAATGAGCAGTTCTTC.

This rearrangement joins TRBV11-1 to TRBJ2-5; D is perhaps TRBD2 (5 bases). The CDR3 extends over 13 amino acids. Looked up from germline, CDR1 is SGHAT and CDR2 is FQDESV (reference sequence). V dropped 3 bases and J dropped 2 bases, with 7 bases sitting between them. The CDR3 sequence: CASSFGLQETQYF. The CDR3 coding sequence is TGTGCCAGCAGCTTCGGACTGCAAGAGACCCAGTACTTC.

The gene calls are TRBV30 and TRBJ2-7; D call uncertain. Germline lookup yields CDR1 GTSNPN and CDR2 SVGIG (reference sequence). Deletions cut 0 bases from V and 4 bases from J, with 4 bases between. The CDR3 extends over 11 amino acids. The chain's CDR3 is CAWSVSYEQYF. The DNA of the CDR3 is TGTGCCTGGAGTGTGTCGTACGAGCAGTACTTC.

The V gene is TRBV11-2, the J gene TRBJ1-2; D ambiguous. The CDR3 sequence is 16 residues long. Germline CDR1 and CDR2: SGHAT and FQNNGV. V was clipped by 5 bases and J by 2 bases, with 18 bases between them. This CDR3 reads CASSPEGGKRNYGYTF. The CDR3 DNA sequence: TGTGCCAGCAGCCCAGAGGGAGGAAAACGGAACTATGGCTACACCTTC. The entire variable domain, with the rest obtained from reference TRBV11-2 and TRBJ1-2, is as follows: EAGVAQSPRYKIIEKRQSVAFWCNPISGHATLYWYQQILGQGPKLLIQFQNNGVVDDSQLPKDRFSAERLKGVDSTLKIQPAKLEDSAVYLCASSPEGGKRNYGYTFGSGTRLTVV.

The V call is TRBV7-6, the J call TRBJ1-1; D call uncertain. Trimming took off 3 bases at V and 7 bases at J, with 6 bases between the two ends. The CDR3 has 11 amino acids. Germline values: CDR1 SGHVS, CDR2 FNYEAQ. The CDR3 is CASSFGFEAFF. CDR3 coding DNA: TGTGCCAGCAGCTTTGGCTTTGAAGCTTTCTTT.

The CDR3 spells CASSPSGDYEQYF. CDR3 sequence (DNA): TGTGCCAGCAGTCCTAGCGGAGACTACGAGCAGTACTTC. V and J are TRBV6-6 and TRBJ2-7; 7 bases line up with TRBD2. V was clipped by 5 bases and J by 3 bases; unmatched bases: 4. Germline CDR1 reads MNHNY; CDR2 reads SVGAGI (reference sequence). CDR3 length: 13 amino acids.

The gene calls are TRBV11-2 and TRBJ2-3; 9 nucleotides line up with TRBD2. The CDR3 loop spans 16 amino acids. Trimming at V came to 2 bases and at J to 4 bases, leaving 7 bases not matched to a gene. From germline, CDR1 is SGHAT and CDR2 FQNNGV. Here the CDR3 reads CASSLQAGGPADTQYF. The CDR3 DNA is TGTGCCAGCAGCTTACAAGCGGGGGGCCCCGCAGATACGCAGTATTTT.

The rearrangement uses TRBV20-1 and TRBJ2-1; a weak D match, TRBD2 (6 bases). CDR1 is DFQATT, CDR2 SNEGSKA, per germline (reference sequence). This CDR3 has 11 residues. V was shortened by 1 base and J by 12 bases, with 10 bases between the two germline ends. CDR3 loop: CSARGGVVQFF. The CDR3 nucleotides are TGCAGTGCTAGAGGGGGGGTTGTGCAGTTCTTC.

Of note for this clone: One end of the junction is discordant with germline, which a read error may explain. Other DNA sequences from this sample encode an identical CDR3 as well. This rearrangement joins TRBV30 to TRBJ2-2, with 14 bases that match TRBD2. Looked up from germline, CDR1 is GTSNPN and CDR2 is SVGIG (reference sequence). The CDR3 is 19 residues long. The CDR3 region has the DNA TGTGCCTGGAGTGTCTTGGGACTAGCGGGAGTGAAGAACACCGGAGAGCTGTTTTTT. Its protein product is CAWSVLGLAGVKNTGELFF. Supplemented by reference TRBV30 and TRBJ2-2, the full variable domain reads SQTIHQWPATLVQPVGSPLSLECTVEGTSNPNLYWYRQAAGRGLQLLFYSVGIGQISSEVPQNLSASRPQDRQFILSSKKLLLSDSGFYLCAWSVLGLAGVKNTGELFFGEGSRLTVL.

CDR3 sequence (DNA): TGTGCCAGCAGTCGGGGGACAGACCCAAACACTGAAGCTTTCTTT. Translation gives CASSRGTDPNTEAFF. V gene TRBV16 combines with J gene TRBJ1-1, with 7 bases fitting TRBD1. The CDR3 totals 15 residues. Per germline, CDR1 KGHSY and CDR2 FQNENV. The J segment lost 2 bases and the V segment lost 6 bases, leaving 9 bases of the junction unmatched.

The chain carries TRBV27 and TRBJ2-5, with 8 bases that match TRBD1. CDR3 length equals 14 residues. V was pared by 6 bases and J by 5 bases, with 8 bases of the junction left unmatched. The germline V gene has CDR1 MNHEY and CDR2 SMNVEV (reference sequence). CDR3 DNA sequence: TGTGCCAGCAGACGGGACAGGACGCGTGAGACCCAGTACTTC. It specifies CASRRDRTRETQYF.

This clone was seen only once. This sequence joins TRBV19 and TRBJ1-2; D remains ambiguous. The CDR3 loop spans 12 amino acids. Germline V gene data show CDR1 as LNHDA and CDR2 as SQIVND (reference sequence). V shed 8 bases and J shed 4 bases, with 11 bases lying between them. CDR3 protein: CASVGGPYGYTF. The CDR3 DNA follows: TGTGCCAGTGTAGGCGGGCCCTATGGCTACACCTTC.

This clone was found a few times. The V gene is TRBV7-9, the J gene TRBJ1-5, with a possible D match to TRBD1 (6 bases). The V end lost 5 bases, the J end lost 5 bases, and 13 bases lay between the germline ends. In germline, CDR1 is SEHNR, CDR2 FQNEAQ (reference sequence). CDR3 length: 14 residues. The chain's CDR3 is CASSLSDRDQPQHF. The CDR3 nucleotides read TGTGCCAGCAGCCTTTCGGACAGAGATCAGCCCCAGCATTTT.

CDR3 sequence reads: CASIRWGRGSGNTIYF. In DNA form, the CDR3 reads TGTGCCAGCATCCGATGGGGGCGCGGGTCCGGAAACACCATATATTTT. The V call is TRBV11-2, the J call TRBJ1-3, with D possibly being TRBD1 (6 bases). The CDR3 extends over 16 amino acids. Trimming took off 7 bases at V and 4 bases at J, with 20 bases between the two ends. Germline CDR1 reads SGHAT; CDR2 reads FQNNGV.

This clone was counted once. Germline is not matched at one junction end, which may reflect a read error. The rearrangement joins TRBV11-2 to TRBJ1-2; TRBD1 aligns across 7 bases. The germline gives CDR1 SGHAT, CDR2 FQNNGV. There are 13 residues in the CDR3. As DNA, the CDR3 is TGTGCCAGCACCTTAACAGGGGATCATGGCTACACCTTC. Its translation: CASTLTGDHGYTF.

The chain links TRBV14 to TRBJ2-1; possible D gene TRBD2, 5 bases. The germline gives CDR1 SGHDN, CDR2 FVKESK. V lost 4 bases and J lost 1, with 11 bases in between. This CDR3 contains 15 residues. CDR3 coding DNA: TGTGCCAGCAGCCCCCTTGGAGGATCCTACAATGAGCAGTTCTTC. This translates into CASSPLGGSYNEQFF.

The chain links TRBV20-1 to TRBJ2-1; possible D gene TRBD2, 6 bases. Per germline, CDR1 DFQATT and CDR2 SNEGSKA (reference sequence). Trimming removed 1 base from V and 13 bases from J, with 11 bases in between. This CDR3 comprises 11 residues. CDR3 sequence: CSARVAVKQFF. The CDR3 DNA reads TGCAGTGCTAGAGTAGCGGTAAAACAGTTCTTC.

The chain combines TRBV24-1 with TRBJ2-2; a possible D gene is TRBD1 (5 bases). The germline CDR1 and CDR2 sequences are KGHDR and SFDVKD. V was clipped by 7 bases and J by 2 bases, with 10 bases between them. This CDR3 is built from 14 residues. This chain's CDR3 is CATSTGINTGELFF. In nucleotides, the CDR3 is TGTGCCACCAGCACAGGAATTAACACCGGGGAGCTGTTTTTT.

This clone was observed once. The rearrangement joins TRBV19 to TRBJ1-1; D is perhaps TRBD1 (5 bases). The CDR3 runs 15 residues. Trimming cost V 6 bases and J 1 base, with 15 bases left between them. The germline gives CDR1 LNHDA, CDR2 SQIVND (reference sequence). The CDR3 nucleotides read TGTGCCAGTAGCCCTGAGACAGCCAGGAACACTGAAGCTTTCTTT. As protein: CASSPETARNTEAFF. Drawing the rest from reference TRBV19 and TRBJ1-1, the complete variable domain is DGGITQSPKYLFRKEGQNVTLSCEQNLNHDAMYWYRQDPGQGLRLIYYSQIVNDFQKGDIAEGYSVSREKKESFPLTVTSAQKNPTAFYLCASSPETARNTEAFFGQGTRLTVV.